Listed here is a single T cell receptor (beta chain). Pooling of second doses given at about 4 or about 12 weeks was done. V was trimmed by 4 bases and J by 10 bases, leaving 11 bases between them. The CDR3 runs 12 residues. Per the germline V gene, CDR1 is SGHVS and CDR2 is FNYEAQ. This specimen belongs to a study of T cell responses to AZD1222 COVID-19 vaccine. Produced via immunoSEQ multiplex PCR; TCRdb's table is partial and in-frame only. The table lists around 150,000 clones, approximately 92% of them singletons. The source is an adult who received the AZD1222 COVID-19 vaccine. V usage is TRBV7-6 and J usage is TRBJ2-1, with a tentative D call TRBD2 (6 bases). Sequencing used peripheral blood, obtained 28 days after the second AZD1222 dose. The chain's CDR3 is CASSWTTLEQFF. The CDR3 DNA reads TGTGCCAGCAGCTGGACTACCCTAGAGCAGTTCTTC.